The TCR beta chain described here comes from a study of cytomegalovirus exposure and HLA in healthy donors. Generated by immunoSEQ multiplex PCR, the TCRdb table keeps only in-frame clones and is missing some. The table shows hundreds of thousands of clones, with just over 85% occurring only once. This clone was observed a few times. Its specificity is not known. The donors were members of the validation cohort comprising approximately 110 subjects, separate from the roughly 700-subject first cohort. Trimming took 8 bases from V and 7 from J; bases not matched to a gene: 11. The CDR3 consists of 13 residues. The V gene's germline CDR1 is MNHEY and CDR2 SMNVEV (reference sequence). Study conclusions and caveats: Many donors shared some public TCRs, even though most TCR sequences were rare. According to a later analysis, TCR clusters from the first cohort tended to co-occur in the roughly 130 validation repertoires.

The chain employs TRBV27 and TRBJ2-7; 7 nucleotides agree with TRBD2. The TCR was taken from a woman between 18 and 30 years old in good health and CMV-seronegative. The material sequenced was PBMCs. The CDR3 DNA is TGTGCCAGCTGGGACTACCCGCCGGGGGAGCAGTACTTC. Residues: CASWDYPPGEQYF.